The subject of this entry is one T cell receptor beta chain. The junction departs from germline at one end; a sequencing error may be responsible. These data are taken from a study of blood T cell repertoires in COVID-19. Study details: COVID-19 samples, acute and convalescent, were from the United States, Italy and Spain. In each case, the material was cDNA or gDNA derived from T cells, B-cell-depleted T cells, or PBMCs.

Original processing methods: From reference gene primer amplification, estimates of nucleated cell counts were derived. Generated by immunoSEQ multiplex PCR, the TCRdb table keeps only in-frame clones and is missing some. V and J calls and clone size follow that table, whereas D and trimming were derived from the DNA. Of 250,000 to 300,000 clones in the sample, 81% were seen once. This CDR3 has 13 residues. In germline, CDR1 is SSHAT, CDR2 FNYEAQ (reference sequence). This sequence originates from a woman aged 60-70 years with active or convalescent COVID-19. The chain links TRBV7-7 to TRBJ1-1; 8 nucleotides align to TRBD1. Sequencing was carried out using peripheral blood. In nucleotides, the CDR3 is TGTGCTAGCAGCAAGGACAGGGAGGCTGAAGCTTTCTTT. It yields the protein CASSKDREAEAFF.